The 4 T cell receptor beta chains below come from one sample, sequenced in a study of pediatric ulcerative colitis (dated by TCRdb to between 2017 and 2020). During colonoscopy, one to two pinch biopsies were obtained from the rectum for research purposes. Libraries were constructed by the immunoSEQ multiplex PCR assay. TCRdb mirrors the immuneACCESS table, restricted to in-frame sequences. Some clones are absent from its copies; in checked studies, under half trace to an unresolved V gene, and the reason for the others is unknown. The sample records 15,000 or so clones, approximately 71% of which are singletons. Roughly 4.5% of the sample belongs to the ten largest clones. The sequencing sample was made of gut tissue. The receptors derive from a boy between 10 and 17 years old who was a control in a study of pediatric ulcerative colitis.

This clone has just one count. V gene TRBV7-8 combines with J gene TRBJ1-5; a possible D gene is TRBD1 (5 bases). This CDR3 spans 17 amino acids. Trimming cost V 3 bases and J 0 bases, with 15 bases left between them. Germline V gives CDR1 SGHVS, CDR2 FQNEAQ. In DNA form, the CDR3 reads TGTGCCAGCAGCTTTCTTAGGGGAGAATCTAGCAATCAGCCCCAGCATTTT. Translated: CASSFLRGESSNQPQHF.

V and J are TRBV2 and TRBJ2-7, with D hard to call. Trimming stripped 3 bases from V and 2 bases from J, with 11 bases between. This CDR3 comprises 14 residues. Germline V gives CDR1 SNHLY, CDR2 FYNNEI. DNA of the CDR3: TGTGCCAGCAGTGAGGTTAGCCAGACCTACGAGCAGTACTTC. It is translated as CASSEVSQTYEQYF.

The rearrangement uses TRBV11-3 and TRBJ1-1, with D possibly matching TRBD1 (6 bases). The V end lost 4 bases, the J end lost 8 bases, and 14 bases lay between the germline ends. Germline values: CDR1 SGHNT, CDR2 YENEEA. CDR3 length: 13 amino acids. The CDR3 here is CASSSGGRREAFF. The CDR3 nucleotides read TGTGCCAGCAGCTCCGGGGGCAGGAGGGAAGCTTTCTTT.

This clone was observed a handful of times. J is TRBJ1-1 and V is TRBV27, with D unresolved. This CDR3 region has 14 residues. V gave up 6 bases and J gave up 1 base, with 12 bases separating them. The germline CDR1 and CDR2 sequences are MNHEY and SMNVEV (reference sequence). This chain's CDR3 is CASRLSGRNTEAFF. The CDR3 nucleotides are TGTGCCAGCAGACTTTCCGGACGGAACACTGAAGCTTTCTTT.